A single sample gave rise to the 29 T cell receptor beta chains below, sequenced in a study of PD-1 blockade in classical Hodgkin lymphoma (dated by TCRdb to about 2020). The protocol used for the library was the immunoSEQ multiplex PCR assay. In TCRdb, the immuneACCESS table is reduced to in-frame sequences with V and J assigned. These tables do not hold every clone; where another copy was compared, an unresolved V gene accounts for under half, and the others remain unexplained. The sample table shows about 64,000 clones, and 85% to 95% are seen once. 6.5% to 9.5% of the sample rests with the top ten. The time point label here, explained by the study, means: cycle 4 day 1 (C4D1), after 5 to 7 weeks of nivolumab. All trial patients had relapsed after autologous stem cell transplantation, with cohorts A, B and C differing in prior brentuximab vedotin exposure. Sequenced material: peripheral blood mononuclear cells (PBMCs), taken before the fourth cycle of nivolumab. Receptors originate from a human donor with classical Hodgkin lymphoma.

This rearrangement joins TRBV10-3 to TRBJ2-5, with TRBD2 matching over 11 bases. The CDR3 covers 20 residues. Germline V gene data show CDR1 as ENHRY and CDR2 as SYGVKD. With 0 bases clipped from V and 2 bases from J, the junction kept 14 bases outside the gene matches. CDR3 nucleotide sequence: TGTGCCATCAGTGAGTCGGGTTGGCAGGGGACTAGCGGAGTTCAAGAGACCCAGTACTTC. Amino acid sequence: CAISESGWQGTSGVQETQYF.

This chain links TRBV7-8 with TRBJ2-7; D call uncertain. V shed 3 bases and J shed 2 bases, with 5 bases lying between them. This CDR3 region has 12 residues. Germline V gene sequence: CDR1 SGHVS, CDR2 FQNEAQ. CDR3 protein: CASSFPTYEQYF. CDR3 sequence (DNA): TGTGCCAGCAGCTTTCCTACCTACGAGCAGTACTTC.

This clone was observed once. V and J are TRBV2 and TRBJ1-5; D unresolved. The V and J ends lost 4 bases and 0 bases respectively, with 7 bases between them. Germline V CDR1 and CDR2: SNHLY, FYNNEI. This CDR3 has 14 residues. CDR3 residues: CASSGVGSNQPQHF. The CDR3 DNA sequence: TGTGCCAGCAGTGGTGTAGGTAGCAATCAGCCCCAGCATTTT.

This chain uses TRBV11-3 with TRBJ1-5; D is perhaps TRBD1 (6 bases). With 5 bases removed from V and 3 bases from J, the gap between germline ends came to 17 bases. The CDR3 covers 16 residues. Germline CDR1 reads SGHNT; CDR2 reads YENEEA. The CDR3 DNA reads TGTGCCAGCAGCCATAGAGATACAGGGCACAATCAGCCCCAGCATTTT. It codes for CASSHRDTGHNQPQHF.

V is TRBV2 and J is TRBJ2-7; D tentatively fits TRBD1 or TRBD2 (6 bases each). Looked up from germline, CDR1 is SNHLY and CDR2 is FYNNEI. The V gene lost 7 bases and the J gene lost 9 bases, with 13 bases spanning the gap. The CDR3 runs to 11 residues. CDR3 DNA sequence: TGTGCCAGCAACTTTAGGGGGGTGCAGTACTTC. Amino acid sequence: CASNFRGVQYF.

The chain recombines TRBV19 with TRBJ1-4, with D possibly being TRBD1 (6 bases). This CDR3 is 15 amino acids long. The V end was cut by 3 bases, the J end by 7 bases, with 15 bases between. CDR1 and CDR2 from the germline V gene are LNHDA and SQIVND (reference sequence). The CDR3 here is CASSISAGAREKLFF. The DNA for the CDR3 is TGTGCCAGTAGTATCTCGGCAGGGGCGCGTGAAAAACTGTTTTTT.

The chain combines TRBV4-2 with TRBJ2-1, with D possibly TRBD2 on 6 matching bases. The CDR3 contains 18 residues. V was shortened by 8 bases and J by 3 bases, with 26 bases between the two germline ends. Germline V gene data show CDR1 as LGHNA and CDR2 as YNFKEQ. Written as DNA, the CDR3 is TGTGCCAGCGGGTGGTTTGGGACGCGCGGGATAGACTACAATGAGCAGTTCTTC. It specifies CASGWFGTRGIDYNEQFF.

The V and J genes are TRBV13 and TRBJ2-7; perhaps TRBD2 as D (5 bases). Germline V CDR1 and CDR2: PRHDT, FYEKMQ (reference sequence). V shed 2 bases and J shed 2 bases, with 19 bases lying between them. CDR3 length: 17 amino acids. The CDR3 coding sequence is TGTGCCAGCAGCTTAAAGGGCCCCAGCGGAACCCCCTACGAGCAGTACTTC. As protein: CASSLKGPSGTPYEQYF.

This clone was picked up a small number of times. The CDR3, as DNA: TGCGCCAGCAGCCAAGTGGACATGACCAATCAGCCCCAGCATTTT. Translated, it gives CASSQVDMTNQPQHF. The chain employs TRBV4-1 and TRBJ1-5; D may be TRBD1 (5 bases). Germline-derived CDR1 and CDR2 are MGHRA and YSYEKL. Trimming left V 1 base short and J 3 bases short, with 10 bases between. This CDR3 region has 15 residues.

This chain connects TRBV19 to TRBJ1-5; 7 nucleotides match TRBD1. This CDR3 is 15 amino acids long. V trimming: 5 bases; J trimming: 5 bases; junction bases outside the gene matches: 9. Germline-derived CDR1 and CDR2 are LNHDA and SQIVND (reference sequence). The chain's CDR3 is CASSSLQGIYQPQHF. The CDR3 region has the DNA TGTGCCAGTAGTTCGTTACAGGGGATTTATCAGCCCCAGCATTTT.

The chain carries TRBV19 and TRBJ1-1; D might be TRBD1 (5 bases). The CDR3 has 16 amino acids. The V end was cut by 6 bases, the J end by 4 bases, with 21 bases between. Looked up from germline, CDR1 is LNHDA and CDR2 is SQIVND (reference sequence). The CDR3, as DNA: TGTGCCAGTAGCTCGAGAAGGGGTAGGATTAGCACTGAAGCTTTCTTT. This translates into CASSSRRGRISTEAFF.

The J gene is TRBJ1-2, the V gene TRBV30; no firm D call. Germline V gene sequence: CDR1 GTSNPN, CDR2 SVGIG (reference sequence). CDR3 length: 12 amino acids. The germline V and J ends were trimmed by 4 bases and 3 bases, with 9 bases remaining between them. CDR3 region: CAWTPGDYGYTF. CDR3 coding DNA: TGTGCCTGGACGCCTGGGGACTATGGCTACACCTTC.

The count of this clone is one. The J gene is TRBJ1-2, the V gene TRBV6-7; D is uncertain. TRBV6-7 is known as an ORF, though its function is uncertain. Trimming removed 0 bases at V and 2 bases at J, with 13 bases between. The CDR3 extends over 16 amino acids. In DNA form, the CDR3 reads TGTGCCAGCAGTTACTCGATTACGGCTTGGAACTATGGCTACACCTTC. Translated: CASSYSITAWNYGYTF.

This rearrangement joins TRBV5-6 to TRBJ2-1, with 9 bases fitting TRBD2. The J segment lost 4 bases and the V segment lost 4 bases, leaving 9 bases of the junction unmatched. Germline lookup yields CDR1 SGHDT and CDR2 YYEEEE. CDR3 size: 16 residues. The chain's CDR3 is CASSNLTSGFYNEQFF. The CDR3 coding sequence is TGTGCCAGCAGCAACCTCACTAGCGGGTTTTACAATGAGCAGTTCTTC. The variable domain in full, completed from reference TRBV5-6 and TRBJ2-1, reads DAGVTQSPTHLIKTRGQQVTLRCSPKSGHDTVSWYQQALGQGPQFIFQYYEEEERQRGNFPDRFSGHQFPNYSSELNVNALLLGDSALYLCASSNLTSGFYNEQFFGPGTRLTVL.

The chain combines TRBV19 with TRBJ1-1; 7 bases are shared with TRBD1. Per germline, CDR1 LNHDA and CDR2 SQIVND (reference sequence). CDR3 size: 15 residues. Trimming took 3 bases from V and 0 from J; bases not matched to a gene: 4. The CDR3 reads CASSILGQMNTEAFF. CDR3 DNA sequence: TGTGCCAGTAGTATTCTGGGACAGATGAACACTGAAGCTTTCTTT.

The V gene is TRBV14, the J gene TRBJ2-2; 7 positions match TRBD1. The germline gives CDR1 SGHDN, CDR2 FVKESK. The CDR3 runs 15 residues. V lost 4 bases to trimming and J lost 6 bases; unmatched junction nucleotides: 8. In DNA form, the CDR3 reads TGTGCCAGCAGCCCCTGGACAGGTTTGGCCGGGGAGCTGTTTTTT. Protein sequence: CASSPWTGLAGELFF. The whole variable domain, filled in from reference TRBV14 and TRBJ2-2, reads EAGVTQFPSHSVIEKGQTVTLRCDPISGHDNLYWYRRVMGKEIKFLLHFVKESKQDESGMPNNRFLAERTGGTYSTLKVQPAELEDSGVYFCASSPWTGLAGELFFGEGSRLTVL.

The V and J genes are TRBV28 and TRBJ2-7; TRBD1 agrees at 7 bases. V shed 3 bases and J 2 bases; nucleotides not matched to a gene: 7. CDR3 length: 15 residues. Germline assignment: CDR1 MDHEN and CDR2 SYDVKM. The CDR3 sequence: CASSFSVTGAYEQYF. Here the CDR3 DNA reads TGTGCCAGCAGTTTTTCGGTCACAGGGGCCTACGAGCAGTACTTC.

This clone was detected once. V and J are TRBV11-2 and TRBJ2-5; no firm D call. V lost 1 base and J 4 bases, leaving 4 bases between the germline ends. Germline assignment: CDR1 SGHAT and CDR2 FQNNGV. The CDR3 totals 12 residues. CDR3 region: CASSLVVETQYF. The CDR3 DNA is TGTGCCAGCAGCTTAGTAGTAGAGACCCAGTACTTC.

The chain carries TRBV5-4 and TRBJ1-2, with TRBD1 identical over 7 bases. The CDR3 is 13 amino acids. With V trimmed by 4 bases and J by 4 bases, 4 bases remained unmatched. Germline lookup yields CDR1 SGHNT and CDR2 YYREEE (reference sequence). CDR3 residues: CASSGDRVYGYTF. The CDR3 DNA reads as TGTGCCAGCAGCGGCGACAGGGTCTATGGCTACACCTTC.

In the case of this clone: A read error may produce the germline difference seen at one junction end. The chain joins TRBV7-2 to TRBJ2-5; 8 nucleotides match TRBD1. CDR1 and CDR2 (germline): SGHTA, FQGNSA. This CDR3 is 15 amino acids long. As DNA, the CDR3 is TGTGCCAGCAGCCCACGGACAGGGATCCAAGGGACCCAGTACTTC. Amino acid sequence: CASSPRTGIQGTQYF.

V usage is TRBV20-1 and J usage is TRBJ1-2; tentative D call: TRBD1 (6 bases). CDR3 length: 11 amino acids. From germline, CDR1 is DFQATT and CDR2 SNEGSKA (reference sequence). Trimming cost V 6 bases and J 9 bases, with 14 bases left between them. This chain's CDR3 is CSANEQGCYTF. CDR3 nucleotide sequence: TGCAGTGCCAACGAACAGGGCTGCTACACCTTC.

The chain recombines TRBV4-1 with TRBJ1-4; D is unresolved. Germline values: CDR1 MGHRA, CDR2 YSYEKL. CDR3 length: 15 residues. Trimming cost V 0 bases and J 10 bases, with 15 bases left between them. The CDR3 DNA reads as TGCGCCAGCAGCCAAGAAGGTGGGGAGGTAGGAAAACTGTTTTTT. Its translation: CASSQEGGEVGKLFF.

The CDR3 sequence is CASSWDSPRTSGIELDTQYF. The CDR3 DNA is TGCGCCAGCAGCTGGGACAGCCCCCGCACTAGCGGGATTGAATTGGATACGCAGTATTTT. The chain combines TRBV5-1 with TRBJ2-3; 10 nucleotides match TRBD2. Per germline, CDR1 SGHRS and CDR2 YFSETQ. Trimming removed 3 bases from V and 6 bases from J; junction bases left unmatched: 22. This CDR3 spans 20 amino acids. Complete variable domain (other parts from reference TRBV5-1 and TRBJ2-3): KAGVTQTPRYLIKTRGQQVTLSCSPISGHRSVSWYQQTPGQGLQFLFEYFSETQRNKGNFPGRFSGRQFSNSRSEMNVSTLELGDSALYLCASSWDSPRTSGIELDTQYFGPGTRLTVL.

The sample holds a few counts of this clone. The rearrangement links TRBV6-1 to TRBJ2-7, with D tentatively TRBD1 (6 bases). The CDR3 consists of 15 residues. Trimming took 0 bases from V and 2 from J, leaving 11 bases between them. Germline CDR1 reads MNHNS; CDR2 reads SASEGT. The CDR3 spells CASSEAPGAAYEQYF. The CDR3 nucleotides read TGTGCCAGCAGTGAAGCGCCAGGGGCCGCCTACGAGCAGTACTTC.

By sample share, this clone is medium-sized. This rearrangement joins TRBV7-2 to TRBJ2-1, with D unresolved. The germline V gene encodes CDR1 SGHTA and CDR2 FQGNSA. V lost 2 bases and J lost 5, with 13 bases in between. The CDR3 has 15 amino acids. The CDR3 is CASSLYGGDNNEQFF. In DNA form, the CDR3 reads TGTGCCAGCAGCTTATATGGTGGGGATAACAATGAGCAGTTCTTC.

The chain employs TRBV28 and TRBJ2-7; TRBD2 agrees at 14 bases. With 4 bases clipped from V and 9 bases from J, the junction kept 8 bases outside the gene matches. The CDR3 spans 15 residues. CDR1 MDHEN and CDR2 SYDVKM come from the germline V gene. The CDR3 protein is CASSSAGTSGSRQYF. CDR3 in DNA: TGTGCCAGCAGTTCAGCCGGGACTAGCGGGAGCAGGCAGTACTTC.

In its sample, this clone was seen once. The CDR3 reads CASSLPGLYNEQFF. As DNA, the CDR3 is TGTGCCAGTAGTCTTCCGGGACTCTACAATGAGCAGTTCTTC. The rearrangement uses TRBV19 and TRBJ2-1, with D perhaps matching TRBD2 (6 bases). V lost 5 bases and J lost 3, with 11 bases in between. Per the germline V gene, CDR1 is LNHDA and CDR2 is SQIVND (reference sequence). The CDR3 is made up of 14 amino acids.

The genes are TRBV25-1 and TRBJ2-7, with TRBD2 matching 9 bases. Germline V CDR1 and CDR2: MGHDK, SYGVNS. CDR3 length: 14 residues. V lost 3 bases and J lost 7; bases outside the gene matches: 7. DNA for the CDR3: TGTGCCAGCAGTGAGGCGGGAGGGCCGGGGGAGCAGTACTTC. It specifies CASSEAGGPGEQYF.

The CDR3 region has the DNA TGTGCCAGCTCACCACGGGGTAGGCTCAATGAAAAACTGTTTTTT. Its translation: CASSPRGRLNEKLFF. The V gene is TRBV18, the J gene TRBJ1-4; no clear D gene. V was pared by 1 base and J by 5 bases, with 11 bases between. The length of the CDR3 is 15 residues. The germline V gene encodes CDR1 KGHSH and CDR2 LQKENI.